The clone carrying this T cell receptor (beta chain) was observed many times. Its matching antigen is unknown. Trimming shortened V by 4 bases and J by 5 bases, and 15 bases separated the two germline ends. CDR1 SGHRS and CDR2 YFSETQ come from the germline V gene. This CDR3 is 14 amino acids long. This entry is derived from a study of blood T cells in healthy people across ages. Study-level results: Estimates of total diversity, which came from one million sequenced T cells, were considered to be underestimates. Per million T cells, the diversity of TCR beta decreased roughly linearly as age advanced.

A second about 7 to 11 cycle PCR used barcoded and J-beta primers. Using its own MiXCR run on the 5' RACE reads, TCRdb lists one record per CDR3 protein. The table lists 710,000 or so distinct CDR3 sequences, approximately 31% of them singletons. Input material: blood. The J gene is TRBJ2-5, the V gene TRBV5-1; TRBD2 is a possible D gene (5 bases). This receptor was identified in a woman aged 80 or older in good health. CDR3 sequence reads: CASSLLTGGETQYF. CDR3 coding DNA: TGCGCCAGCAGCCTGCTCACGGGCGGGGAGACCCAGTACTTC.